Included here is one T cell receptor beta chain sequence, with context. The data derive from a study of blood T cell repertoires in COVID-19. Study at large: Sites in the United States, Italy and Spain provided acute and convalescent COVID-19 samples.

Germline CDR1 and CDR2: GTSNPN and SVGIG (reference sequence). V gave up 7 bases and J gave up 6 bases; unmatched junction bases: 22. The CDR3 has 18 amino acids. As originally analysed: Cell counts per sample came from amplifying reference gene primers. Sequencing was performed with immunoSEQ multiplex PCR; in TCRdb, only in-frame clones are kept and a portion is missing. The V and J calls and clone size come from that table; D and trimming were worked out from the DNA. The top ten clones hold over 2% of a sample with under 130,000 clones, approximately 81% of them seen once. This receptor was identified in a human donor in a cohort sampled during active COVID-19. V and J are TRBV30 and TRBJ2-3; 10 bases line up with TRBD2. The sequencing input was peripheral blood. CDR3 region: CALGTSAGVWGSGDTQYF. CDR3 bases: TGTGCCTTGGGGACTAGCGCGGGGGTCTGGGGGTCTGGGGATACGCAGTATTTT.